The 26 T cell receptor beta chains presented below share a single source sample, sequenced in a study of graft-versus-host responses after intestinal transplantation (dated by TCRdb to the early 2020s). What these receptors recognize is not known. In light of the paper, this sample's time point label describes: cells obtained before transplantation from donor or recipient. The receptor library was made with the immunoSEQ multiplex PCR assay. TCRdb took this table from immuneACCESS and kept in-frame rearrangements with V and J called. Such tables lack part of the clones; where checked against another copy, unresolved V genes explain under half of the gap, and the rest is unexplained. This sample gives approximately 54,000 clones in total; about 81% of them show up just once. Around 0.48% of the sample goes to the ten largest clones. This specimen consisted of unstimulated CD4+ T cells sorted from spleen or lymph node cells, obtained before transplant. The receptors here all came from a human donor who was the organ donor for an intestinal transplant.

The DNA of the CDR3 is TGCGCCAGCAGCTTGGGGAGAACCGGGACTAGCTTCGATACGCAGTATTTT. Translating gives CASSLGRTGTSFDTQYF. V gene TRBV5-1 combines with J gene TRBJ2-3; 9 bases map to TRBD2. V shed 0 bases and J 6 bases; nucleotides not matched to a gene: 11. The CDR3 is 17 amino acids. CDR1 and CDR2 from the germline V gene are SGHRS and YFSETQ.

The rearrangement uses TRBV11-2 and TRBJ1-6; D unresolved. Between the trimmed V and J ends, which lost 5 bases and 10 bases, there was a span of 12 bases. Germline CDR1 is SGHAT and CDR2 is FQNNGV. This CDR3 has 13 amino acids. The CDR3 here is CASSPNIRSPLHF. The CDR3 DNA sequence: TGTGCCAGCAGCCCTAATATTCGGTCACCCCTCCACTTT. Full variable domain (missing parts from reference TRBV11-2 and TRBJ1-6): EAGVAQSPRYKIIEKRQSVAFWCNPISGHATLYWYQQILGQGPKLLIQFQNNGVVDDSQLPKDRFSAERLKGVDSTLKIQPAKLEDSAVYLCASSPNIRSPLHFGNGTRLTVT.

This clone was detected a few times. The chain joins TRBV25-1 to TRBJ2-6; TRBD1 agrees at 7 bases. Germline-derived CDR1 and CDR2 are MGHDK and SYGVNS. Trimming removed 3 bases from V and 2 bases from J; junction bases left unmatched: 1. The CDR3 loop spans 15 amino acids. The CDR3 protein is CASSEQGAGANVLTF. The DNA of the CDR3 is TGTGCCAGCAGTGAGCAGGGGGCTGGGGCCAACGTCCTGACTTTC. Looking up the rest from reference TRBV25-1 and TRBJ2-6 gives the full variable domain: EADIYQTPRYLVIGTGKKITLECSQTMGHDKMYWYQQDPGMELHLIHYSYGVNSTEKGDLSSESTVSRIRTEHFPLTLESARPSHTSQYLCASSEQGAGANVLTFGAGSRLTVL.

The V and J genes are TRBV5-4 and TRBJ2-5; D may correspond to TRBD1 or TRBD2 (5 bases each). Trimming took off 3 bases at V and 5 bases at J, with 29 bases between the two ends. CDR1 is SGHNT, CDR2 YYREEE, per germline (reference sequence). CDR3 length: 19 amino acids. The CDR3: CASSSGPTKRWAGGETQYF. The CDR3 DNA is TGTGCCAGCAGCTCAGGGCCTACTAAGCGGTGGGCTGGTGGTGAGACCCAGTACTTC.

This rearrangement joins TRBV30 to TRBJ1-2; TRBD1 is a possible D gene (5 bases). The CDR3 has 11 residues. The germline V gene encodes CDR1 GTSNPN and CDR2 SVGIG (reference sequence). Trimming took 4 bases from V and 4 from J, leaving 7 bases between them. CDR3 amino acids: CAWTGLYGYTF. In DNA, the CDR3 is TGTGCCTGGACGGGGCTCTATGGCTACACCTTC.

This clone was found once. This chain links TRBV29-1 with TRBJ1-1; D may be TRBD1 (5 bases). Germline V gives CDR1 SQVTM, CDR2 ANQGSEA. The CDR3 extends over 11 amino acids. Trimming took 5 bases from V and 4 from J, leaving 8 bases between them. The CDR3 DNA reads as TGCAGCGTTTTCGGGGGCACTGAAGCTTTCTTT. It codes for CSVFGGTEAFF.

This clone was counted between two and nine times. The chain links TRBV19 to TRBJ2-2; D assignment may be TRBD1 or TRBD2 (6 bases each). The CDR3 has 15 residues. Trimming took off 9 bases at V and 4 bases at J, with 18 bases between the two ends. Germline values: CDR1 LNHDA, CDR2 SQIVND (reference sequence). The CDR3 DNA reads TGTGCCAGCAAAGGAAGGGGGGAGAGCACCGGGGAGCTGTTTTTT. Translating it yields CASKGRGESTGELFF.

With respect to this clone: Other nucleotide sequences from this sample produce the same CDR3. This chain joins TRBV12-5 and TRBJ1-2; no definite D call. The length of the CDR3 is 11 residues. Germline CDR1 LGHNT, CDR2 FRNRAP. Trimming took 2 bases from V and 5 from J, leaving 3 bases between them. CDR3 sequence (DNA): TGTGCTAGTGGTTTGAATTATGGCTACACCTTC. It yields the protein CASGLNYGYTF.

The gene calls are TRBV19 and TRBJ2-2; D might be TRBD1 or TRBD2, each matching 5 bases. Germline V CDR1 and CDR2: LNHDA, SQIVND (reference sequence). The CDR3 covers 15 residues. Trimming removed 8 bases from V and 4 bases from J, with 17 bases in between. CDR3: CASQEPGTGTGELFF. The CDR3 DNA follows: TGTGCCAGTCAAGAGCCAGGGACGGGCACCGGGGAGCTGTTTTTT. Variable domain in full (rest from reference TRBV19 and TRBJ2-2): DGGITQSPKYLFRKEGQNVTLSCEQNLNHDAMYWYRQDPGQGLRLIYYSQIVNDFQKGDIAEGYSVSREKKESFPLTVTSAQKNPTAFYLCASQEPGTGTGELFFGEGSRLTVL.

The rearrangement links TRBV10-2 to TRBJ2-5, with TRBD2 matching 12 bases. V was pared by 6 bases and J by 4 bases, with 0 bases of the junction left unmatched. Germline loops: CDR1 WSHSY, CDR2 SAAADI. This CDR3 region has 13 residues. The DNA for the CDR3 is TGCGCCAGCAGACTAGCGGGGGGAGAGACCCAGTACTTC. As protein: CASRLAGGETQYF.

The V call is TRBV7-6, the J call TRBJ2-1, with 7 bases lining up with TRBD1. CDR3 length: 14 residues. CDR1 is SGHVS, CDR2 FNYEAQ, per germline. With 5 bases clipped from V and 2 bases from J, the junction kept 3 bases outside the gene matches. The CDR3 loop reads CASSAGTAYNEQFF. CDR3 nucleotides: TGTGCCAGCAGCGCCGGGACAGCCTACAATGAGCAGTTCTTC.

The chain couples TRBV6-1 to TRBJ2-2, with D possibly matching TRBD1 (5 bases). Deletions cut 7 bases from V and 0 bases from J, with 12 bases between. Per germline, CDR1 MNHNS and CDR2 SASEGT. The CDR3 consists of 15 residues. The CDR3 region has the DNA TGTGCCAGCAAATTAAGGGGCGCGAACACCGGGGAGCTGTTTTTT. Its protein product is CASKLRGANTGELFF.

V is TRBV11-2 and J is TRBJ1-2; D is uncertain. The germline V and J ends were trimmed by 5 bases and 5 bases, with 9 bases remaining between them. The CDR3 has 12 residues. CDR1 and CDR2 from the germline V gene are SGHAT and FQNNGV. CDR3 protein: CASSTEAYGYTF. Written as DNA, the CDR3 is TGTGCCAGCAGCACTGAGGCATATGGCTACACCTTC.

The V gene is TRBV6-5, the J gene TRBJ2-7, with 12 positions matching TRBD2. From germline, CDR1 is MNHEY and CDR2 SVGAGI. V lost 6 bases to trimming and J lost 0 bases; unmatched junction nucleotides: 3. The length of the CDR3 is 15 residues. CDR3 residues: CASRGLAGPSYEQYF. CDR3 bases: TGTGCCAGCAGAGGACTAGCGGGACCCTCCTACGAGCAGTACTTC.

Comment on this clone: At the DNA level, this CDR3 is encoded by other sequences in the same sample as well. V is TRBV18 and J is TRBJ2-3; no firm D call. V was trimmed by 6 bases and J by 0 bases, leaving 4 bases between them. This CDR3 spans 12 amino acids. Per germline, CDR1 KGHSH and CDR2 LQKENI. The CDR3 here is CASSPSTDTQYF. CDR3 nucleotides: TGTGCCAGCTCCCCTAGCACAGATACGCAGTATTTT.

The CDR3, as DNA: TGCACCAGCACTCCGGGACTAGCCCCTTTCTACGAGCAGTACTTC. Encoded protein: CTSTPGLAPFYEQYF. This chain uses TRBV1 with TRBJ2-7; whether TRBD2, the table's D call, matches the DNA was not checked. TRBV1 is listed as a pseudogene. The CDR3 runs 15 residues.

The chain links TRBV4-3 to TRBJ1-1, with 7 nucleotides matching TRBD1. The CDR3 is made up of 16 amino acids. V lost 0 bases and J lost 1; bases outside the gene matches: 5. CDR1 is LGHNA and CDR2 is YSLEER in the germline V gene. CDR3 sequence (DNA): TGCGCCAGCAGCCAAGATGCGTACAGGGGGAACACTGAAGCTTTCTTT. Amino acids: CASSQDAYRGNTEAFF.

The DNA for the CDR3 is TGTGCCAGCAAAGGCCCCTGGTATGGCTACACCTTC. It is translated as CASKGPWYGYTF. The chain couples TRBV21-1 to TRBJ1-2. TRBV21-1 has pseudogene status. The CDR3 extends over 12 amino acids.

This sequence joins TRBV29-1 and TRBJ2-3; 11 nucleotides match TRBD2. Germline V gene lookup returns CDR1 SQVTM and CDR2 ANQGSEA. The CDR3 loop spans 19 amino acids. Trimming cost V 4 bases and J 0 bases; bases outside gene matches: 15. CDR3 DNA sequence: TGCAGCGTTGCCGGGACAGCAAAGAGGACTAGCGGGAGCACAGATACGCAGTATTTT. This codes for CSVAGTAKRTSGSTDTQYF.

The J gene is TRBJ1-1, the V gene TRBV6-5, with 7 bases that match TRBD1. The CDR3 has 13 residues. Germline V gene lookup returns CDR1 MNHEY and CDR2 SVGAGI. J was trimmed by 1 base and V by 5 bases; bases with no gene match: 1. The CDR3 spells CASSRTGNTEAFF. The CDR3 DNA is TGTGCCAGCAGTCGGACAGGGAACACTGAAGCTTTCTTT.

The chain has TRBV5-4 and TRBJ2-5; D remains unclear. The DNA end is more similar to TRBJ2-7, so the J call may be wrong. Germline values: CDR1 SGHNT, CDR2 YYREEE (reference sequence). CDR3 length: 15 residues. CDR3 bases: TGTGCCAGCAGCTCGTTAGCCTATCCTTCCTACGAGCAGTACTTC. It codes for CASSSLAYPSYEQYF.

J is TRBJ1-4 and V is TRBV30, with a tentative D call TRBD1 (5 bases). With 3 bases removed from V and 0 bases from J, the gap between germline ends came to 20 bases. The CDR3 runs 18 residues. CDR1 and CDR2 from the germline V gene are GTSNPN and SVGIG (reference sequence). CDR3 sequence reads: CAWRPLGDPFTTNEKLFF. The CDR3 nucleotides read TGTGCCTGGAGGCCCCTCGGGGACCCTTTTACAACTAATGAAAAACTGTTTTTT.

The V gene is TRBV5-1, the J gene TRBJ1-1; a possible D gene is TRBD1 (6 bases). The germline V gene encodes CDR1 SGHRS and CDR2 YFSETQ. This CDR3 contains 14 residues. Trimming left V 4 bases short and J 0 bases short, with 10 bases between. This CDR3 is CASSGQGLNTEAFF. As DNA, the CDR3 is TGCGCCAGCAGCGGCCAGGGGCTGAACACTGAAGCTTTCTTT.

The rearrangement uses TRBV7-6 and TRBJ1-4; D is uncertain. Trimming shortened V by 4 bases and J by 0 bases, and 9 bases separated the two germline ends. There are 15 residues in the CDR3. Germline values: CDR1 SGHVS, CDR2 FNYEAQ. The CDR3, as DNA: TGTGCCAGCAGCTCCGACTTTGCAACTAATGAAAAACTGTTTTTT. This gives the protein CASSSDFATNEKLFF.

The chain couples TRBV11-2 to TRBJ2-3; D tentatively fits TRBD1 or TRBD2 (5 bases each). In germline, CDR1 is SGHAT, CDR2 FQNNGV. V was clipped by 9 bases and J by 2 bases, with 15 bases between them. This CDR3 comprises 14 residues. CDR3: CASKRGAVTDTQYF. DNA for the CDR3: TGTGCCAGTAAAAGGGGAGCCGTCACAGATACGCAGTATTTT.

This clone was counted between two and nine times. The chain combines TRBV4-3 with TRBJ2-7; perhaps TRBD2 as D (7 bases). CDR3 length: 15 amino acids. V was cut by 0 bases and J by 7 bases, with 16 bases left in between. Germline lookup yields CDR1 LGHNA and CDR2 YSLEER. The chain's CDR3 is CASSQDWGGPREQYF. In DNA form, the CDR3 reads TGCGCCAGCAGCCAAGATTGGGGGGGCCCTAGGGAGCAGTACTTC.